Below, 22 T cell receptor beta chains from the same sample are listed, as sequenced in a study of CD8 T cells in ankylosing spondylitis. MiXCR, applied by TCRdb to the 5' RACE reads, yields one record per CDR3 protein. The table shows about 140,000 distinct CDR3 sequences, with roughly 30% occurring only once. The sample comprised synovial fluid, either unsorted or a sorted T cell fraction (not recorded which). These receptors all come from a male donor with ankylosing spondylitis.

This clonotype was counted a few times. The CDR3: CASSLTGWDRGGEQYF. DNA for the CDR3: TGTGCCAGCAGCTTAACTGGCTGGGACAGGGGTGGCGAGCAGTACTTC. The chain links TRBV7-2 to TRBJ2-7, with 10 bases identical to TRBD1. Germline loops: CDR1 SGHTA, CDR2 FQGNSA. With 2 bases clipped from V and 6 bases from J, the junction kept 10 bases outside the gene matches. The CDR3 contains 16 residues.

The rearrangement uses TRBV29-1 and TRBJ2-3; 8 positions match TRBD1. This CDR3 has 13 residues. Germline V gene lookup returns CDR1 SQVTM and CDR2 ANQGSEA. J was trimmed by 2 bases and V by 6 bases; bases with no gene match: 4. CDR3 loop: CSVGTGNTDTQYF. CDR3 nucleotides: TGCAGCGTGGGGACAGGAAACACAGATACGCAGTATTTT.

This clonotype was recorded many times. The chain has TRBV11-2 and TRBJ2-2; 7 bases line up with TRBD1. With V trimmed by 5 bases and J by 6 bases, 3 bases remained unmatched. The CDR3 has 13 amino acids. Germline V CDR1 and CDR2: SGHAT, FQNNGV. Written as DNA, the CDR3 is TGTGCCAGCAGCAGTGACAGGGCCGGGGAGCTGTTTTTT. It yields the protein CASSSDRAGELFF.

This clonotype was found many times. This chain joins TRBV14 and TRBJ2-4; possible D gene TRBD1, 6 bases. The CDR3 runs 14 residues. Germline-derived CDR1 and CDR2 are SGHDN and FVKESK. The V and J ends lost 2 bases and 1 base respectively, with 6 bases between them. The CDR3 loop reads CASSQRGAKNIQYF. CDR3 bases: TGTGCCAGCAGCCAAAGGGGGGCCAAAAACATTCAGTACTTC.

The CDR3 DNA sequence: TGTGCCAGCAGCTTGTCCCGACTAGCGGGGGGGCCTGATACGCAGTATTTT. Its translation is CASSLSRLAGGPDTQYF. V and J are TRBV5-5 and TRBJ2-3; TRBD2 aligns across 14 bases. Germline values: CDR1 SGHKS, CDR2 YYEKEE (reference sequence). The CDR3 is made up of 17 amino acids. The V segment lost 1 base and the J segment 6 bases; nucleotides outside the gene matches: 7.

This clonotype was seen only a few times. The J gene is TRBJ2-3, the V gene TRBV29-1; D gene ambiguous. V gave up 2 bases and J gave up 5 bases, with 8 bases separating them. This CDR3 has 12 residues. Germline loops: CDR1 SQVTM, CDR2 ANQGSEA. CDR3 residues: CSVERVVDTQYF. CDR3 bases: TGCAGCGTTGAAAGGGTTGTAGATACGCAGTATTTT.

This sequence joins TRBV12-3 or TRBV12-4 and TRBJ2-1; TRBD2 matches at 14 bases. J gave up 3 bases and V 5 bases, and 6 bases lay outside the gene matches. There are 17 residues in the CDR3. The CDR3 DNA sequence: TGTGCCAGCAGTCTCCGGACTAGCGGGAGGCTCTACAATGAGCAGTTCTTC. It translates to CASSLRTSGRLYNEQFF.

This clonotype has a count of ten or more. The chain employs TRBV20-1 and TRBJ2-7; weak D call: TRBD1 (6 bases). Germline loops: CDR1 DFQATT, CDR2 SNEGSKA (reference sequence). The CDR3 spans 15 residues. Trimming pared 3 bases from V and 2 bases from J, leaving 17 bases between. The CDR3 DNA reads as TGCAGTGCTAGCCAACCCCGAGGACAGACCTACGAGCAGTACTTC. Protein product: CSASQPRGQTYEQYF.

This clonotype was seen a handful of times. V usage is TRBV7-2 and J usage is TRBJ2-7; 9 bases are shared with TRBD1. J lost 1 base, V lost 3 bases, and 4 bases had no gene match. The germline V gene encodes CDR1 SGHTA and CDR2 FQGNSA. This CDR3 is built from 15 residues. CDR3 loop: CASSFPGQGSYEQYF. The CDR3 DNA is TGTGCCAGCAGCTTTCCGGGACAGGGTTCCTACGAGCAGTACTTC.

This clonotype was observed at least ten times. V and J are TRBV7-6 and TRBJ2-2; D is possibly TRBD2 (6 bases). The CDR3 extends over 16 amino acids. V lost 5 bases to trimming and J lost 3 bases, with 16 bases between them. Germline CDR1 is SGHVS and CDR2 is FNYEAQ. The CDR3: CASSPPLAGDTGELFF. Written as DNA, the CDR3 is TGTGCCAGCAGCCCCCCACTAGCAGGAGACACCGGGGAGCTGTTTTTT.

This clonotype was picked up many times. CDR3 nucleotide sequence: TGTGCCAGCAGCGCCGGGACAGGGCAGGCCTATGGCTACACCTTC. Residues: CASSAGTGQAYGYTF. V usage is TRBV2 and J usage is TRBJ1-2; the match to TRBD1 covers 9 bases. CDR3 length: 15 residues. V dropped 6 bases and J dropped 4; count of bases not matched to a gene: 9. Germline V lookup: CDR1 SNHLY, CDR2 FYNNEI.

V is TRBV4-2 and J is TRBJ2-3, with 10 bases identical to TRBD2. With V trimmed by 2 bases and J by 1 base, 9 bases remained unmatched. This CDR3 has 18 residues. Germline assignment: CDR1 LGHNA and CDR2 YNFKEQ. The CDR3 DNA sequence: TGTGCCAGCAGCCAAAAGGCCAGCGGGGGGGGACGCACAGATACGCAGTATTTT. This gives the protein CASSQKASGGGRTDTQYF.

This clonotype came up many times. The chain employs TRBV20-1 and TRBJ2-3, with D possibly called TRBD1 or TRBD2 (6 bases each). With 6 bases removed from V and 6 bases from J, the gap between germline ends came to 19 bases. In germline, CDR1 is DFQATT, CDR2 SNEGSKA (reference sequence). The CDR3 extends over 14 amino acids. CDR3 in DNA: TGCAGTGCCGCTTGGCGGGGCCAGGGGGATACGCAGTATTTT. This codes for CSAAWRGQGDTQYF.

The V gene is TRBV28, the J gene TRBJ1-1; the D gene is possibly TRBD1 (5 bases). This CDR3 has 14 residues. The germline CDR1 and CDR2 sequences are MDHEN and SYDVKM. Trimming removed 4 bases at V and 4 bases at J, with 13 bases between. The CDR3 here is CASSSPGTVTEAFF. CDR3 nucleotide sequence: TGTGCCAGCAGTTCCCCCGGGACGGTCACTGAAGCTTTCTTT.

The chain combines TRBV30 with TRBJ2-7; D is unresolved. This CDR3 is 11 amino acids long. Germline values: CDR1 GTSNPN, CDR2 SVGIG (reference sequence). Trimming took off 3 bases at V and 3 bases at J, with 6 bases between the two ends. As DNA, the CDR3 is TGTGCCTGGAGCCTAAACTACGAGCAGTACTTC. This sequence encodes CAWSLNYEQYF.

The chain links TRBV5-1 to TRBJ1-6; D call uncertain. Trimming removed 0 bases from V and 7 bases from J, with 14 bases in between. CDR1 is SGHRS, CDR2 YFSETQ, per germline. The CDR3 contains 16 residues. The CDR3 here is CASSLDPAIANSPLHF. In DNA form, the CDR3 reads TGCGCCAGCAGCTTGGATCCGGCGATCGCAAATTCACCCCTCCACTTT.

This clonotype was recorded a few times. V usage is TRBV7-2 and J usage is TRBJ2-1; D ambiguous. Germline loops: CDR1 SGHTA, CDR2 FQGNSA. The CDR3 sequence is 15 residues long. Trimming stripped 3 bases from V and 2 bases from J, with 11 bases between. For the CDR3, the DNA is TGTGCCAGCAGCTTGAGTAGTGAAGCCTACAATGAGCAGTTCTTC. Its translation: CASSLSSEAYNEQFF.

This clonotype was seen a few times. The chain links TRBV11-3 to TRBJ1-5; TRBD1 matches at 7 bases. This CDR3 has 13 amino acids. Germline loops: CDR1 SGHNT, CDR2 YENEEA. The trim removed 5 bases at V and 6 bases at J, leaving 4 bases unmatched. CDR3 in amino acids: CASSPGGAQPQHF. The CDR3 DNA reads TGTGCCAGCAGCCCAGGGGGGGCTCAGCCCCAGCATTTT.

CDR3 residues: CSARDYLKANTGELFF. The CDR3 DNA sequence: TGCAGTGCTAGGGACTACTTGAAGGCTAACACCGGGGAGCTGTTTTTT. This rearrangement joins TRBV20-1 to TRBJ2-2; D perhaps matches TRBD2 (6 bases). The CDR3 has 16 amino acids. Germline values: CDR1 DFQATT, CDR2 SNEGSKA (reference sequence). Trimming cost V 3 bases and J 2 bases, with 16 bases left between them.

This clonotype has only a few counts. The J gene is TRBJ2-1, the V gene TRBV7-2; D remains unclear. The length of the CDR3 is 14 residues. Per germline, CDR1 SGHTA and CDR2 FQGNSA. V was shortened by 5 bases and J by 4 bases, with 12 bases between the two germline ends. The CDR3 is CASSLDHGYNEQFF. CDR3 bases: TGTGCCAGCAGCCTCGACCACGGTTACAATGAGCAGTTCTTC. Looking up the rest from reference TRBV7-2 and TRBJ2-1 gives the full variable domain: GAGVSQSPSNKVTEKGKDVELRCDPISGHTALYWYRQSLGQGLEFLIYFQGNSAPDKSGLPSDRFSAERTGGSVSTLTIQRTQQEDSAVYLCASSLDHGYNEQFFGPGTRLTVL.

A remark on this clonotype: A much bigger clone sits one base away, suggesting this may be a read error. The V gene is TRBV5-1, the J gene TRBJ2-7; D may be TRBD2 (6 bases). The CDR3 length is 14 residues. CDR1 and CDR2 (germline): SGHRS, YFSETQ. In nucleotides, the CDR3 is TGCGCCAGCAGGACCGGGACTCCGCCCTACGAGCAGGACTTC. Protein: CASRTGTPPYEQDF. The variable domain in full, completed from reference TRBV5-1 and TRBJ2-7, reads KAGVTQTPRYLIKTRGQQVTLSCSPISGHRSVSWYQQTPGQGLQFLFEYFSETQRNKGNFPGRFSGRQFSNSRSEMNVSTLELGDSALYLCASRTGTPPYEQDFGPGTRLTVT.

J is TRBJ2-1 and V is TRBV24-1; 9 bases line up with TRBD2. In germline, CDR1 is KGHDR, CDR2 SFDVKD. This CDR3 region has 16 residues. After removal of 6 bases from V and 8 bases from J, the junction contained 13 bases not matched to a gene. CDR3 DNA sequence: TGTGCCACCAGTCGTAATGCGGGAGGGGTCCGGGATGAGCAGTTCTTC. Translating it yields CATSRNAGGVRDEQFF.